What follows describes a single TCR beta chain. Its antigen is as yet unknown. The data were obtained in a study of cytomegalovirus exposure and HLA in healthy donors. Findings of the study overall: Most TCR sequences were uncommon, yet certain public TCRs appeared in many donors.

With 60 Vbeta and 13 Jbeta primers, the PCR was carried out. In the authors' methods: A later analysis tallied about 80 million unique TCR beta chains, about 11 million of them shared. Profiled with immunoSEQ multiplex PCR; TCRdb holds only in-frame clones, not every one. That table furnishes V, J and clone size, whereas the DNA furnished D and trimming. The sample lists roughly 150,000 clones, around 80% occurring once. The TCR originated in a middle-aged woman in good health and CMV-seronegative. Sequencing was performed on PBMCs.

The CDR3 is CASRFQRSSYNEQFF. CDR3 sequence (DNA): TGTGCCAGCAGATTTCAAAGGAGCTCCTACAATGAGCAGTTCTTC. The chain couples TRBV28 to TRBJ2-1; D unclear. Germline CDR1 reads MDHEN; CDR2 reads SYDVKM. The length of the CDR3 is 15 residues. Trimming took off 6 bases at V and 0 bases at J, with 12 bases between the two ends.